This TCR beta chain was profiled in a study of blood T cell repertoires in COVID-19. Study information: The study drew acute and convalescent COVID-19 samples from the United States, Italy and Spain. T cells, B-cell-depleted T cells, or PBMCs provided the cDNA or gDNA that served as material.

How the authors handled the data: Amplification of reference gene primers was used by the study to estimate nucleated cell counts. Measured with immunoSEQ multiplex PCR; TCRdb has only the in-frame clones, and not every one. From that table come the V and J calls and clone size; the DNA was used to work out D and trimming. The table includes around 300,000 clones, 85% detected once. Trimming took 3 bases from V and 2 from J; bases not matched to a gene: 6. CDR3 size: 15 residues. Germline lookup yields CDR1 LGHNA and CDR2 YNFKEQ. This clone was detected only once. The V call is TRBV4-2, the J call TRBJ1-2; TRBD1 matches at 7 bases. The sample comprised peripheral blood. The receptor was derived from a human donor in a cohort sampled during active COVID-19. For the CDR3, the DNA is TGTGCCAGCAGCCATGAGACAGGGTCCAACTATGGCTACACCTTC. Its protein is CASSHETGSNYGYTF.